The rows below give T cell receptor beta chains drawn from one sample of a study of CD8+CD57+ T cells in acquired aplastic anemia. TCRdb reprocessed the reads with MiXCR, giving one entry per CDR3 protein. The sample holds about 210,000 distinct CDR3 sequences, 61% seen once. Source material: sorted CD4+, CD8+, or CD8+CD57+ T cells (not recorded which) from PBMCs. Receptor source: a human donor in good health. Both conserved end residues are part of each CDR3. A D gene is named only where the DNA matches it firmly. Only some rows state a clone size, as once, few, many or a class for expanded clones.

v_gene: TRBV19; j_gene: TRBJ2-3; abundance: once; d_gene: NA; CDR3aa: CASSRGAGGTDTQYF; CDR3nt: TGTGCCAGTAGCCGAGGCGCAGGGGGCACAGATACGCAGTATTTT
v_gene: TRBV20-1; j_gene: TRBJ2-5; abundance: NA; d_gene: TRBD2; CDR3aa: CSASPLAGGPKETQYF; CDR3nt: TGCAGTGCCTCGCCACTAGCGGGGGGGCCGAAGGAGACCCAGTACTTC
v_gene: TRBV2; j_gene: TRBJ2-7; abundance: NA; d_gene: TRBD1; CDR3aa: CASSVTTGGEQYF; CDR3nt: TGTGCCAGCAGCGTCACTACAGGGGGCGAGCAGTACTTC
v_gene: TRBV9; j_gene: TRBJ1-5; abundance: NA; d_gene: NA; CDR3aa: CASSVGQTNQPQHF; CDR3nt: TGTGCCAGCAGCGTAGGACAGACTAATCAGCCCCAGCATTTT
v_gene: TRBV12-3/TRBV12-4; j_gene: TRBJ2-1; abundance: NA; d_gene: NA; CDR3aa: CASLRSKTGDHEQFF; CDR3nt: TGTGCCAGCCTACGATCGAAAACAGGTGACCATGAGCAGTTCTTC
v_gene: TRBV7-3; j_gene: TRBJ1-1; abundance: NA; d_gene: NA; CDR3aa: CASSFQGSTEAFF; CDR3nt: TGTGCCAGCAGCTTTCAGGGTTCCACTGAAGCTTTCTTT
v_gene: TRBV7-8; j_gene: TRBJ2-1; abundance: many; d_gene: TRBD2; CDR3aa: CASWGGNEQFF; CDR3nt: TGTGCCAGTTGGGGGGGCAATGAGCAGTTCTTC
v_gene: TRBV20-1; j_gene: TRBJ2-5; abundance: NA; d_gene: NA; CDR3aa: CSARGWEEGPSETQYF; CDR3nt: TGCAGTGCTAGAGGTTGGGAGGAGGGCCCAAGTGAGACCCAGTACTTC
v_gene: TRBV10-3; j_gene: TRBJ2-2; abundance: NA; d_gene: TRBD2; CDR3aa: CAIRPTGTSGGGGELFF; CDR3nt: TGTGCCATCAGGCCAACCGGGACTAGCGGGGGCGGCGGGGAGCTGTTTTTT
v_gene: TRBV28; j_gene: TRBJ2-7; abundance: many; d_gene: NA; CDR3aa: CASRGDIFKSSSYEQYF; CDR3nt: TGTGCCAGCAGGGGGGACATTTTTAAGTCCTCTTCCTACGAGCAGTACTTC
v_gene: TRBV19; j_gene: TRBJ2-2; abundance: many; d_gene: NA; CDR3aa: CASSIVTVHTGELFF; CDR3nt: TGTGCCAGTAGTATAGTTACCGTGCACACCGGGGAGCTGTTTTTT
v_gene: TRBV15; j_gene: TRBJ1-2; abundance: few; d_gene: NA; CDR3aa: CATSRGQDGYTF; CDR3nt: TGTGCCACCAGCAGAGGGCAGGATGGCTACACCTTC
v_gene: TRBV7-9; j_gene: TRBJ2-7; abundance: NA; d_gene: TRBD1; CDR3aa: CASSQNGQASSYEQYF; CDR3nt: TGTGCCAGCAGCCAAAACGGACAGGCTAGCTCCTACGAGCAGTACTTC
v_gene: TRBV5-4; j_gene: TRBJ1-1; abundance: few; d_gene: TRBD1; CDR3aa: CASSFLVPRTGDRDTEAFF; CDR3nt: TGTGCCAGCAGCTTTTTGGTGCCCCGGACAGGGGACCGGGACACTGAAGCTTTCTTT
v_gene: TRBV7-9; j_gene: TRBJ1-4; abundance: NA; d_gene: NA; CDR3aa: CASSFEEKLFF; CDR3nt: TGTGCCAGCAGCTTTGAAGAAAAACTGTTTTTT
v_gene: TRBV20-1; j_gene: TRBJ2-4; abundance: NA; d_gene: NA; CDR3aa: CSARASGAKNIQYF; CDR3nt: TGCAGTGCTAGAGCCTCCGGGGCCAAAAACATTCAGTACTTC
v_gene: TRBV20-1; j_gene: TRBJ1-2; abundance: few; d_gene: TRBD1; CDR3aa: CSARDRGLNYGYTF; CDR3nt: TGCAGTGCTAGGGACAGGGGGCTAAACTATGGCTACACCTTC
v_gene: TRBV29-1; j_gene: TRBJ1-2; abundance: few; d_gene: NA; CDR3aa: CSVERNVGGYYGYTF; CDR3nt: TGCAGCGTGGAACGCAACGTCGGTGGGTACTATGGCTACACCTTC
v_gene: TRBV19; j_gene: TRBJ1-1; abundance: NA; d_gene: NA; CDR3aa: CASSTGTRANTEAFF; CDR3nt: TGTGCCAGTAGTACTGGAACCCGGGCGAACACTGAAGCTTTCTTT
v_gene: TRBV2; j_gene: TRBJ1-5; abundance: many; d_gene: NA; CDR3aa: CASSEALYRDNQPQHF; CDR3nt: TGTGCCAGCAGTGAAGCGCTATACAGAGATAATCAGCCCCAGCATTTT
v_gene: TRBV24-1; j_gene: TRBJ2-3; abundance: once; d_gene: TRBD1; CDR3aa: CATSDGTVKTQYF; CDR3nt: TGTGCCACCAGTGATGGGACAGTCAAGACGCAGTATTTT
v_gene: TRBV10-1; j_gene: TRBJ1-1; abundance: once; d_gene: TRBD1; CDR3aa: CASPKGTGGREDTEAFF; CDR3nt: TGCGCCAGCCCCAAAGGGACAGGGGGAAGGGAAGACACTGAAGCTTTCTTT
v_gene: TRBV28; j_gene: TRBJ1-1; abundance: NA; d_gene: NA; CDR3aa: CASSLSWEWGGANTEAFF; CDR3nt: TGTGCCAGCAGTTTGTCTTGGGAATGGGGGGGCGCGAACACTGAAGCTTTCTTT
v_gene: TRBV20-1; j_gene: TRBJ2-1; abundance: NA; d_gene: NA; CDR3aa: CSARGPDNEQFF; CDR3nt: TGCAGTGCGCGGGGACCAGACAATGAGCAGTTCTTC
v_gene: TRBV2; j_gene: TRBJ1-3; abundance: NA; d_gene: NA; CDR3aa: CASIRYTGPLSGNTIYF; CDR3nt: TGTGCCAGCATCCGCTACACAGGGCCCCTCTCTGGAAACACCATATATTTT
v_gene: TRBV7-6; j_gene: TRBJ1-6; abundance: many; d_gene: TRBD1; CDR3aa: CASSPRDSLSPLHF; CDR3nt: TGTGCCAGCAGCCCCCGGGACAGCCTTTCACCCCTCCACTTT
v_gene: TRBV9; j_gene: TRBJ1-2; abundance: NA; d_gene: TRBD1; CDR3aa: CASSAGTGVGYTF; CDR3nt: TGTGCCAGCAGCGCAGGAACAGGGGTCGGCTACACCTTC
v_gene: TRBV29-1; j_gene: TRBJ2-7; abundance: NA; d_gene: NA; CDR3aa: CSSIAGPASYEQYF; CDR3nt: TGCAGCAGCATCGCAGGACCCGCGTCCTACGAGCAGTACTTC
v_gene: TRBV7-8; j_gene: TRBJ1-2; abundance: NA; d_gene: NA; CDR3aa: CASSLTARYGYTF; CDR3nt: TGTGCCAGCAGCCTGACGGCCCGGTATGGCTACACCTTC
v_gene: TRBV7-3; j_gene: TRBJ2-2; abundance: NA; d_gene: TRBD2; CDR3aa: CASSLNSGANTGELFF; CDR3nt: TGTGCCAGCAGCTTAAATAGCGGGGCTAACACCGGGGAGCTGTTTTTT
v_gene: TRBV12-3/TRBV12-4; j_gene: TRBJ2-7; abundance: NA; d_gene: NA; CDR3aa: CASRRAGAHEQYF; CDR3nt: TGTGCCAGCAGAAGGGCAGGGGCCCACGAGCAGTACTTC
v_gene: TRBV29-1; j_gene: TRBJ2-7; abundance: NA; d_gene: NA; CDR3aa: CSARSSYEQYF; CDR3nt: TGCAGCGCACGGAGCTCCTACGAGCAGTACTTC
v_gene: TRBV15; j_gene: TRBJ1-2; abundance: NA; d_gene: NA; CDR3aa: CATSRGLSLNYGYTF; CDR3nt: TGTGCCACCAGCAGAGGACTGAGCCTTAACTATGGCTACACCTTC
v_gene: TRBV6-1; j_gene: TRBJ2-7; abundance: NA; d_gene: NA; CDR3aa: CASQAGYEQYF; CDR3nt: TGTGCCAGCCAAGCCGGATACGAGCAGTACTTC
v_gene: TRBV29-1; j_gene: TRBJ2-7; abundance: few; d_gene: TRBD1; CDR3aa: CSTDRDRSYEQYF; CDR3nt: TGCAGCACAGACCGGGACAGAAGCTACGAGCAGTACTTC
v_gene: TRBV10-3; j_gene: TRBJ2-3; abundance: NA; d_gene: NA; CDR3aa: CAISEWIALLITDTQYF; CDR3nt: TGTGCCATCAGTGAGTGGATAGCGCTACTCATCACAGATACGCAGTATTTT
v_gene: TRBV27; j_gene: TRBJ2-7; abundance: many; d_gene: NA; CDR3aa: CATRPNPYEQYF; CDR3nt: TGTGCCACCCGCCCAAACCCCTACGAGCAGTACTTC
v_gene: TRBV7-2; j_gene: TRBJ2-7; abundance: NA; d_gene: NA; CDR3aa: CASSSHGETYEQYF; CDR3nt: TGTGCCAGCAGCTCACACGGGGAAACCTACGAGCAGTACTTC
v_gene: TRBV12-5; j_gene: TRBJ1-2; abundance: NA; d_gene: NA; CDR3aa: CASGLVSSYGYTF; CDR3nt: TGTGCTAGTGGTTTGGTATCAAGCTATGGCTACACCTTC
v_gene: TRBV24-1; j_gene: TRBJ1-5; abundance: NA; d_gene: TRBD1; CDR3aa: CATAGDGTGPQPQHF; CDR3nt: TGTGCCACCGCCGGGGACGGGACAGGGCCTCAGCCCCAGCATTTT
v_gene: TRBV6-5; j_gene: TRBJ2-5; abundance: NA; d_gene: TRBD2; CDR3aa: CASSYSGAGGPSETQYF; CDR3nt: TGTGCCAGCAGTTACTCGGGGGCGGGAGGGCCGTCAGAGACCCAGTACTTC
v_gene: TRBV6-6; j_gene: TRBJ2-7; abundance: NA; d_gene: NA; CDR3aa: CASTEGGYEQYF; CDR3nt: TGTGCCAGCACCGAGGGTGGCTACGAGCAGTACTTC
v_gene: TRBV20-1; j_gene: TRBJ2-3; abundance: NA; d_gene: NA; CDR3aa: CSTSDPYPTDTQYF; CDR3nt: NA
v_gene: TRBV7-8; j_gene: TRBJ1-1; abundance: many; d_gene: TRBD1; CDR3aa: CASSLSRGAVEAFF; CDR3nt: TGTGCCAGCAGCTTAAGCAGGGGGGCCGTTGAAGCTTTCTTT
v_gene: TRBV12-3/TRBV12-4; j_gene: TRBJ2-7; abundance: NA; d_gene: NA; CDR3aa: CASSQIQAWLEQYF; CDR3nt: TGTGCCAGCAGTCAAATACAGGCGTGGCTCGAGCAGTACTTC
v_gene: TRBV2; j_gene: TRBJ2-1; abundance: NA; d_gene: TRBD1; CDR3aa: CASRGDRGVRGEQFF; CDR3nt: TGTGCCAGCAGGGGGGACAGGGGGGTGAGGGGGGAGCAGTTCTTC
v_gene: TRBV7-2; j_gene: TRBJ2-7; abundance: NA; d_gene: NA; CDR3aa: CASSLGANNEQYF; CDR3nt: TGTGCCAGCAGCTTAGGGGCTAACAACGAGCAGTACTTC
v_gene: TRBV7-9; j_gene: TRBJ2-7; abundance: NA; d_gene: TRBD1; CDR3aa: CASSPTGGQGNPEQYF; CDR3nt: TGTGCCAGCAGCCCCACTGGGGGACAGGGTAATCCCGAGCAGTACTTC
v_gene: TRBV19; j_gene: TRBJ1-2; abundance: once; d_gene: NA; CDR3aa: CASRVTRQAPNYGYTF; CDR3nt: TGTGCCAGTAGAGTTACCCGACAAGCCCCTAACTATGGCTACACCTTC
v_gene: TRBV4-3; j_gene: TRBJ1-2; abundance: NA; d_gene: NA; CDR3aa: CASSQVYQRNHGYTF; CDR3nt: TGCGCCAGCAGCCAAGTATACCAGCGGAATCATGGCTACACCTTC
v_gene: TRBV2; j_gene: TRBJ1-3; abundance: NA; d_gene: NA; CDR3aa: CASKVSGNTIYF; CDR3nt: TGTGCCAGCAAGGTCTCCGGAAACACCATATATTTT
v_gene: TRBV24-1; j_gene: TRBJ1-2; abundance: NA; d_gene: NA; CDR3aa: CATSDRVELTGYTF; CDR3nt: TGTGCCACCAGCGATAGGGTGGAATTGACGGGCTACACCTTC
v_gene: TRBV25-1; j_gene: TRBJ2-1; abundance: many; d_gene: NA; CDR3aa: CASSESGDLHNEQFF; CDR3nt: TGTGCCAGCAGTGAATCCGGGGATCTCCACAATGAGCAGTTCTTC